Following are 20 T cell receptor beta chains from one sample sequenced in a study of T cells after posttransplantation cyclophosphamide. Produced via immunoSEQ multiplex PCR; TCRdb's table is partial and in-frame only. This sample carries about 40,000 clones and no singletons, and about 6.4% goes to the top ten. The specimen sequenced was PBMCs. All receptors come from a man aged 30 to 45 in good health and a related stem cell transplant donor.

This clone was seen repeatedly, ten times or more. The rearrangement uses TRBV19 and TRBJ1-6; possible D gene TRBD1, 5 bases. Germline V gene data show CDR1 as LNHDA and CDR2 as SQIVND (reference sequence). The CDR3 contains 14 residues. Trimming removed 5 bases from V and 4 bases from J, with 9 bases in between. Here the CDR3 reads CASSVQGYNSPLHF. CDR3 bases: TGTGCCAGTAGTGTCCAGGGTTATAATTCACCCCTCCACTTT.

This clone has just a few counts. The chain combines TRBV12-3 or TRBV12-4 with TRBJ2-4, with a possible D match to TRBD1 (6 bases). CDR3 length: 16 residues. Deletions cut 7 bases from V and 0 bases from J, with 16 bases between. CDR3 coding DNA: TGTGCCAGCACCCGAAACAGGGATCGAGCCAAAAACATTCAGTACTTC. This translates into CASTRNRDRAKNIQYF.

Ten or more counts support this clone. The chain joins TRBV27 to TRBJ1-6, with unresolved D. V lost 5 bases and J 7 bases, leaving 21 bases between the germline ends. The germline V gene has CDR1 MNHEY and CDR2 SMNVEV (reference sequence). The CDR3 sequence is 17 residues long. Here the CDR3 reads CASSPTSPRVINSPLHF. The CDR3 bases are TGTGCCAGCAGTCCCACCAGCCCGAGGGTAATAAATTCACCCCTCCACTTT.

This clone was seen many times. V gene TRBV12-3 or TRBV12-4 combines with J gene TRBJ2-1, with D possibly TRBD1 on 6 matching bases. V was cut by 4 bases and J by 7 bases, with 20 bases left in between. The CDR3 is 16 residues long. CDR3 sequence reads: CASSSTGFGIMNEQFF. Here the CDR3 DNA reads TGTGCCAGCAGTTCAACAGGGTTTGGTATTATGAATGAGCAGTTCTTC.

The DNA of the CDR3 is TGTGCCAGCAGCTTTGACGGCAGGGGTTCGGACGAGCAGTACTTC. Protein sequence: CASSFDGRGSDEQYF. V is TRBV7-3 and J is TRBJ2-7; D might be TRBD1 (6 bases). V was clipped by 3 bases and J by 5 bases, with 17 bases between them. The germline V gene encodes CDR1 SGHTA and CDR2 FQGTGA. The CDR3 loop spans 15 amino acids.

This clone was detected many times. J is TRBJ1-5 and V is TRBV7-9; 7 bases align to TRBD1. Trimming at V came to 5 bases and at J to 11 bases, leaving 9 bases not matched to a gene. The CDR3 covers 13 residues. Germline assignment: CDR1 SEHNR and CDR2 FQNEAQ (reference sequence). The CDR3, as DNA: TGTGCCAGCAGCACCGACAGGGTAGGGACCCAGCATTTT. The encoded protein is CASSTDRVGTQHF.

At least ten counts were recorded for this clone. V usage is TRBV5-4 and J usage is TRBJ2-2; 14 positions match TRBD2. The CDR3 totals 19 residues. The germline V gene encodes CDR1 SGHNT and CDR2 YYREEE (reference sequence). The ends lost 5 bases at V and 0 bases at J; junction bases unmatched: 9. CDR3 in amino acids: CASSRGLAGGFANTGELFF. DNA of the CDR3: TGTGCCAGCAGTCGTGGACTAGCGGGGGGCTTCGCGAACACCGGGGAGCTGTTTTTT.

This clone was counted many times. This chain uses TRBV7-2 with TRBJ1-1, with a weak D call TRBD1 (6 bases). V shed 4 bases and J shed 11 bases, with 17 bases lying between them. The CDR3 sequence is 13 residues long. CDR1 is SGHTA, CDR2 FQGNSA, per germline. The CDR3, as DNA: TGTGCCAGCAGCTCCCGCTCAACAGGGTGGGCTTTCTTT. Translation: CASSSRSTGWAFF.

This clone was observed a handful of times. This rearrangement joins TRBV15 to TRBJ2-6; D gene uncertain. The CDR3 loop spans 16 amino acids. With 0 bases removed from V and 0 bases from J, the gap between germline ends came to 6 bases. Germline V gives CDR1 LNHNV, CDR2 YYDKDF (reference sequence). Here the CDR3 DNA reads TGTGCCACCAGCAGAGATAGCCCCTCTGGGGCCAACGTCCTGACTTTC. Residues: CATSRDSPSGANVLTF.

This clone was found many times. CDR3 bases: TGTGCCAGCAGCCGGGGACAGGGCGATTTGTCACCCCTCCACTTT. It codes for CASSRGQGDLSPLHF. The chain couples TRBV28 to TRBJ1-6; TRBD1 matches 9 bases. There are 15 residues in the CDR3. J gave up 10 bases and V 6 bases, and 10 bases lay outside the gene matches. Germline CDR1 MDHEN, CDR2 SYDVKM.

In its sample, this clone was seen many times. The chain joins TRBV12-3 or TRBV12-4 to TRBJ2-2; D is possibly TRBD1 (5 bases). The CDR3 runs to 16 residues. Trimming pared 4 bases from V and 1 base from J, leaving 13 bases between. The CDR3 DNA follows: TGTGCCAGCAGTTCCTCCCCACAGGAGAACACCGGGGAGCTGTTTTTT. Translated: CASSSSPQENTGELFF.

At least ten counts were recorded for this clone. The chain joins TRBV14 to TRBJ1-5; D uncertain. V was shortened by 0 bases and J by 5 bases, with 5 bases between the two germline ends. CDR1 SGHDN and CDR2 FVKESK come from the germline V gene. The CDR3 totals 13 residues. CDR3 bases: TGTGCCAGCAGCCAAGAAAGGGATCAGCCCCAGCATTTT. Translated: CASSQERDQPQHF.

In this sample, this clone turned up many times. This sequence joins TRBV19 and TRBJ1-6; perhaps TRBD1 as D (6 bases). Germline V gives CDR1 LNHDA, CDR2 SQIVND (reference sequence). V shed 3 bases and J shed 10 bases, with 16 bases lying between them. CDR3 size: 15 residues. This CDR3 reads CASSMRGQGRSPLHF. The CDR3 DNA reads as TGTGCCAGTAGTATGAGAGGCCAGGGGCGCTCACCCCTCCACTTT.

This clone appeared many times. The chain joins TRBV9 to TRBJ2-1, with a possible D match to TRBD2 (6 bases). The CDR3 contains 16 residues. Trimming removed 0 bases from V and 4 bases from J, with 14 bases in between. Germline loops: CDR1 SGDLS, CDR2 YYNGEE. The DNA for the CDR3 is TGTGCCAGCAGCGTAGCTGATTCGGGACTGTACAATGAGCAGTTCTTC. Protein: CASSVADSGLYNEQFF.

This clone was counted at least ten times. The V and J genes are TRBV13 and TRBJ1-1; D remains unclear. The CDR3 is 22 residues long. CDR1 and CDR2 (germline): PRHDT, FYEKMQ (reference sequence). Trimming left V 6 bases short and J 1 base short, with 36 bases between. Here the CDR3 DNA reads TGTGCCAGCAGTCTTCCCAACCTTCTTGCCCCGTTTATGACTACGGGGAACACTGAAGCTTTCTTT. Translating it yields CASSLPNLLAPFMTTGNTEAFF. The variable domain in full, completed from reference TRBV13 and TRBJ1-1, reads AAGVIQSPRHLIKEKRETATLKCYPIPRHDTVYWYQQGPGQDPQFLISFYEKMQSDKGSIPDRFSAQQFSDYHSELNMSSLELGDSALYFCASSLPNLLAPFMTTGNTEAFFGQGTRLTVV.

This clone was found many times. The chain joins TRBV9 to TRBJ2-3; tentatively, D is TRBD2 (6 bases). V shed 5 bases and J shed 1 base, with 14 bases lying between them. Germline V gene data show CDR1 as SGDLS and CDR2 as YYNGEE. The CDR3 runs 15 residues. CDR3 nucleotide sequence: TGTGCCAGCAGAAGAGAGGGACTCCGCACAGATACGCAGTATTTT. The encoded protein is CASRREGLRTDTQYF.

This clone came up a few times. At one end the junction does not follow the germline gene, possibly because of a read error. The chain links TRBV29-1 to TRBJ2-3; possible D gene TRBD1, 5 bases. The length of the CDR3 is 13 residues. Germline V lookup: CDR1 SQVTM, CDR2 ANQGSEA. This CDR3 is CSVVRQSTDPQYF. The CDR3 DNA reads TGCAGCGTTGTGAGACAGAGCACAGATCCGCAGTATTTT.

This clone was counted at least ten times. The CDR3 region has the DNA TGTGCCAGCACGGTCAATCCTGATCAGCCCCAGCATTTT. Translation: CASTVNPDQPQHF. The rearrangement uses TRBV2 and TRBJ1-5; D is unresolved. Per the germline V gene, CDR1 is SNHLY and CDR2 is FYNNEI. This CDR3 spans 13 amino acids. The V and J ends lost 7 bases and 5 bases respectively, with 12 bases between them.

This clone was counted ten times or more. The chain recombines TRBV5-4 with TRBJ1-1, with a weak D call TRBD1 (6 bases). CDR1 SGHNT and CDR2 YYREEE come from the germline V gene (reference sequence). CDR3 length equals 13 residues. Trimming took 6 bases from V and 4 from J, leaving 13 bases between them. DNA of the CDR3: TGTGCCAGCACCATAACAGGGTTCACTGAAGCTTTCTTT. It specifies CASTITGFTEAFF.

In its sample, this clone was seen many times. The J gene is TRBJ2-3, the V gene TRBV19; no clear D. Looked up from germline, CDR1 is LNHDA and CDR2 is SQIVND (reference sequence). The V end was cut by 0 bases, the J end by 3 bases, with 10 bases between. The CDR3 consists of 15 residues. CDR3 bases: TGTGCCAGTAGTATAGAGGCCACCAAGACAGATACGCAGTATTTT. It specifies CASSIEATKTDTQYF.